One and the same sample provided the 17 T cell receptor beta chains below, sequenced in a study of cytotoxic CD8 clonotypes in ibrutinib-treated CLL. The protocol was immunoSEQ multiplex PCR, while the TCRdb copy is restricted to in-frame clones and leaves out a portion. The sample consists of over 70,000 clones, more than 75% of them appearing once. The material was PBMCs, obtained after 12 months of ibrutinib treatment. These receptor sequences come from a human donor with chronic lymphocytic leukemia.

The chain couples TRBV28 to TRBJ2-2; 8 nucleotides agree with TRBD2. V was clipped by 5 bases and J by 2 bases; unmatched bases: 4. Germline-derived CDR1 and CDR2 are MDHEN and SYDVKM. The CDR3 consists of 15 residues. In DNA form, the CDR3 reads TGTGCCAGCAGTCCCGGGGGGGGAAACACCGGGGAGCTGTTTTTT. Translated, it gives CASSPGGGNTGELFF.

This clone was observed once. The chain links TRBV12-1 to TRBJ2-2; the D call TRBD2 from the table was never checked on the DNA. TRBV12-1 is a documented pseudogene. There are 14 residues in the CDR3. Here the CDR3 reads CASSPRGGTGELFF. The DNA for the CDR3 is TGTGCCAGCAGCCCCCGGGGGGGGACCGGGGAGCTGTTTTTT.

The chain couples TRBV28 to TRBJ1-3; 9 bases agree with TRBD1. Trimming removed 5 bases from V and 7 bases from J; junction bases left unmatched: 6. The V gene's germline CDR1 is MDHEN and CDR2 SYDVKM. The CDR3 runs 14 residues. CDR3 DNA: TGTGCCAGCAGTCCAGCCGGGACAGGGAACACCATATATTTT. Its protein product is CASSPAGTGNTIYF. The whole variable domain, filled in from reference TRBV28 and TRBJ1-3, reads DVKVTQSSRYLVKRTGEKVFLECVQDMDHENMFWYRQDPGLGLRLIYFSYDVKMKEKGDIPEGYSVSREKKERFSLILESASTNQTSMYLCASSPAGTGNTIYFGEGSWLTVV.

This clone was recorded at least ten times. The chain couples TRBV28 to TRBJ1-6, with 9 bases matching TRBD1. V was pared by 3 bases and J by 9 bases, with 6 bases of the junction left unmatched. Per germline, CDR1 MDHEN and CDR2 SYDVKM. There are 15 residues in the CDR3. The CDR3 is CASSFRDRVVSPLHF. The CDR3 DNA sequence: TGTGCCAGCAGTTTTAGGGACAGGGTTGTTTCACCCCTCCACTTT.

The genes are TRBV2 and TRBJ1-2, with D unclear. The CDR3 contains 15 residues. Germline CDR1 reads SNHLY; CDR2 reads FYNNEI. V was clipped by 5 bases and J by 3 bases, with 16 bases between them. This chain's CDR3 is CASSPQQSRDYGYTF. The CDR3 coding sequence is TGTGCCAGCAGTCCTCAACAGTCCCGCGACTATGGCTACACCTTC.

The chain employs TRBV7-6 and TRBJ2-7; a possible D gene is TRBD2 (5 bases). Per the germline V gene, CDR1 is SGHVS and CDR2 is FNYEAQ. Deletions cut 3 bases from V and 5 bases from J, with 8 bases between. The CDR3 length is 12 residues. CDR3 residues: CASSFAGDEQYF. In DNA, the CDR3 is TGTGCCAGCAGCTTCGCCGGGGACGAGCAGTACTTC.

The chain recombines TRBV9 with TRBJ1-2, with TRBD1 matching over 8 bases. Germline V gene sequence: CDR1 SGDLS, CDR2 YYNGEE. The J segment lost 7 bases and the V segment lost 4 bases, leaving 15 bases of the junction unmatched. This CDR3 comprises 16 residues. CDR3 residues: CASSPSGAGGAGGYTF. For the CDR3, the DNA is TGTGCCAGCAGCCCCTCTGGGGCAGGGGGCGCGGGTGGCTACACCTTC.

The rearrangement uses TRBV19 and TRBJ1-5; no clear D. V was shortened by 3 bases and J by 4 bases, with 7 bases between the two germline ends. The germline V gene encodes CDR1 LNHDA and CDR2 SQIVND (reference sequence). CDR3 length: 13 residues. The CDR3 nucleotides read TGTGCCAGTAGTATGGGCCTTAATCAGCCCCAGCATTTT. This encodes CASSMGLNQPQHF.

Worth noting for this clone: Germline is not matched at one junction end, which may reflect a read error. V usage is TRBV2 and J usage is TRBJ1-2; TRBD1 is a possible D gene (5 bases). There are 15 residues in the CDR3. CDR1 is SNHLY, CDR2 FYNNEI, per germline. CDR3 region: CASREGTSAGYGYTF. In DNA, the CDR3 is TGTGCCAGCAGGGAAGGGACGTCGGCAGGCTATGGCTACACCTTC.

This clone has a handful of counts. The CDR3 sequence: CASSLVTNTEAFF. In DNA, the CDR3 is TGTGCCAGCAGCTTAGTGACGAACACTGAAGCTTTCTTT. This chain uses TRBV11-3 with TRBJ1-1, with D unresolved. The germline V gene encodes CDR1 SGHNT and CDR2 YENEEA. The CDR3 totals 13 residues. Trimming took 1 base from V and 1 from J, leaving 4 bases between them.

CDR3 loop: CASSYQRDQPQHF. CDR3 DNA sequence: TGTGCCAGCAGCTACCAAAGGGATCAGCCCCAGCATTTT. V usage is TRBV7-6 and J usage is TRBJ1-5; D is unresolved. In germline, CDR1 is SGHVS, CDR2 FNYEAQ. V was shortened by 4 bases and J by 5 bases, with 9 bases between the two germline ends. CDR3 size: 13 residues.

This chain joins TRBV6-6 and TRBJ1-1; 7 bases are a match to TRBD1. CDR1 MNHNY and CDR2 SVGAGI come from the germline V gene (reference sequence). This CDR3 comprises 14 residues. J was trimmed by 3 bases and V by 6 bases; bases with no gene match: 7. CDR3 protein: CASRTGTDYTEAFF. Written as DNA, the CDR3 is TGTGCCAGCAGGACGGGGACAGATTACACTGAAGCTTTCTTT.

About this clone: One junction end disagrees with the germline gene, perhaps due to a read error. This specimen includes other DNA sequences encoding the same CDR3. The chain uses TRBV11-3 and TRBJ2-5; 9 nucleotides line up with TRBD2. The CDR3 runs to 16 residues. Germline values: CDR1 SGHNT, CDR2 YENEEA. The CDR3 sequence: CASSLGAGGTQETQYF. The CDR3, as DNA: TGCGCCAGCAGCCTGGGGGCGGGAGGGACCCAAGAGACCCAGTACTTC.

The CDR3 loop is CSVEGTGDYGYTF. The CDR3 region has the DNA TGCAGCGTTGAGGGGACAGGGGACTATGGCTACACCTTC. V and J are TRBV29-1 and TRBJ1-2; 10 bases map to TRBD1. Germline V gene sequence: CDR1 SQVTM, CDR2 ANQGSEA. With V trimmed by 3 bases and J by 3 bases, 1 base remained unmatched. CDR3 size: 13 residues.

The rearrangement links TRBV7-9 to TRBJ2-7; D may be TRBD2 (5 bases). V was shortened by 1 base and J by 2 bases, with 18 bases between the two germline ends. CDR1 and CDR2 from the germline V gene are SEHNR and FQNEAQ (reference sequence). The CDR3 has 17 residues. Here the CDR3 reads CASSLGRVRVSPYEQYF. The CDR3 nucleotides are TGTGCCAGCAGCTTAGGTCGAGTGAGGGTCTCCCCCTACGAGCAGTACTTC.

The chain recombines TRBV6-6 with TRBJ2-7; possible D gene TRBD2, 5 bases. The CDR3 is 14 residues long. Germline CDR1 reads MNHNY; CDR2 reads SVGAGI (reference sequence). Trimming removed 4 bases at V and 1 base at J, with 11 bases between. The DNA of the CDR3 is TGTGCCAGCAGTTTGGAGCGAGGGTCCTACGAGCAGTACTTC. Protein product: CASSLERGSYEQYF.

This chain uses TRBV7-2 with TRBJ2-1; 9 positions match TRBD2. The V and J ends lost 5 bases and 9 bases, in that order; junction bases with no gene match: 8. The CDR3 runs 14 residues. Germline-derived CDR1 and CDR2 are SGHTA and FQGNSA. CDR3 in amino acids: CASSQGLASPEQFF. In DNA, the CDR3 is TGTGCCAGCAGCCAGGGACTAGCCTCCCCTGAGCAGTTCTTC. Full variable domain (rest looked up from reference TRBV7-2 and TRBJ2-1): GAGVSQSPSNKVTEKGKDVELRCDPISGHTALYWYRQSLGQGLEFLIYFQGNSAPDKSGLPSDRFSAERTGGSVSTLTIQRTQQEDSAVYLCASSQGLASPEQFFGPGTRLTVL.